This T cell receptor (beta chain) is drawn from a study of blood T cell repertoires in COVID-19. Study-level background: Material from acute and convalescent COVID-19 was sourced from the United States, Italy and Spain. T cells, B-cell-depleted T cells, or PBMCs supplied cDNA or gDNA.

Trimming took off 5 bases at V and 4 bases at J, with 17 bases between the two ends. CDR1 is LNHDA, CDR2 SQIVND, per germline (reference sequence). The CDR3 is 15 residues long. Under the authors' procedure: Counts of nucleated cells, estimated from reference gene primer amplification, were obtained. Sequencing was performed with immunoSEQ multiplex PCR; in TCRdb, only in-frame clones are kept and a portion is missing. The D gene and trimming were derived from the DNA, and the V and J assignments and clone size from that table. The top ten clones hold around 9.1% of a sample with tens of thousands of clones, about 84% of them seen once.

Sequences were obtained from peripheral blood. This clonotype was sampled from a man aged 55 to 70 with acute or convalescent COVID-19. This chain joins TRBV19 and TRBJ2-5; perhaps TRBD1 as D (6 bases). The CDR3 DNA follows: TGTGCCAGTAGTGCCGGTGGTAACAGGGCAGAGACCCAGTACTTC. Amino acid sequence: CASSAGGNRAETQYF.